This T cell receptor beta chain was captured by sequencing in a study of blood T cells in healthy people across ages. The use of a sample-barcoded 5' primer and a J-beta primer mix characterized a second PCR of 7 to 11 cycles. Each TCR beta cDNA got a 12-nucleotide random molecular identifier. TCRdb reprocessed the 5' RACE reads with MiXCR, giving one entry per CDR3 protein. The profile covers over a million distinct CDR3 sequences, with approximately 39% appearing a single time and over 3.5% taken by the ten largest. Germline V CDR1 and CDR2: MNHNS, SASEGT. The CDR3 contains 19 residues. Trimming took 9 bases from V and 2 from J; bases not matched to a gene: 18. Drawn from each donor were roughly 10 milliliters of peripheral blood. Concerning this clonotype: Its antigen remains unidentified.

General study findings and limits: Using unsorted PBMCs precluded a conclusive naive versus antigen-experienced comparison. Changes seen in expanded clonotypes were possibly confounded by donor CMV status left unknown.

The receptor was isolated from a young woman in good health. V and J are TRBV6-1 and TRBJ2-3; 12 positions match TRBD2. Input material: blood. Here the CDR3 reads CASRRDSRLAGVHTDTQYF. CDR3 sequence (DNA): TGTGCCAGTAGACGGGACAGCCGACTAGCGGGAGTCCACACAGATACGCAGTATTTT.